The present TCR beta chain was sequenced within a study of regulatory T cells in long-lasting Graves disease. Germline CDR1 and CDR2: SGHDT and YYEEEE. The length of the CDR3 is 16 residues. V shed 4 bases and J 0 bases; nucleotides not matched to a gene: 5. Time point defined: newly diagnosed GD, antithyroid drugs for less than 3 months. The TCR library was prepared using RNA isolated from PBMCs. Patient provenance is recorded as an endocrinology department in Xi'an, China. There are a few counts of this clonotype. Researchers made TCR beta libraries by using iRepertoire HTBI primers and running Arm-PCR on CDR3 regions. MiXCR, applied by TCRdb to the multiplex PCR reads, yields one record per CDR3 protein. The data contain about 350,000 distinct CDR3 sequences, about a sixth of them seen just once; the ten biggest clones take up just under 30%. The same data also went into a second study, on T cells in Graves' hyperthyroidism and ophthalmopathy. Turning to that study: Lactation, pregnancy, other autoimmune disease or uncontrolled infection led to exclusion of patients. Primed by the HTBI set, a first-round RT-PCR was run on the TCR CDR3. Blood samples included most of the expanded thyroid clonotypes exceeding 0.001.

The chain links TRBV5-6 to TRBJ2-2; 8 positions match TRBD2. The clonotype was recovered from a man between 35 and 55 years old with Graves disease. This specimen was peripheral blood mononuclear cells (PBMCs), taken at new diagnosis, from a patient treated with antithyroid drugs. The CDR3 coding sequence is TGTGCCAGCAGCCAACTAGCGGTGGCGAACACCGGGGAGCTGTTTTTT. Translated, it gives CASSQLAVANTGELFF.